The 7 T cell receptor beta chains listed next were all sequenced from one sample in a study of cytomegalovirus exposure and HLA in healthy donors. It was with 60 Vbeta and 13 Jbeta primers that the PCR ran. Sequencing used immunoSEQ multiplex PCR; TCRdb keeps in-frame clones, though not all of them. The table has more than 150,000 clones, over 70% seen once. The sample comprised PBMCs. The receptors originated from a woman between 40 and 50 years old in good health and CMV-seropositive.

This chain joins TRBV6-5 and TRBJ2-5; 11 bases line up with TRBD2. Trimming at V came to 8 bases and at J to 7 bases, leaving 9 bases not matched to a gene. CDR1 is MNHEY and CDR2 is SVGAGI in the germline V gene. The CDR3 spans 14 residues. CDR3: CASLPLAGVGTQYF. The CDR3 DNA sequence: TGTGCCAGCCTCCCACTAGCGGGGGTTGGGACCCAGTACTTC.

The J gene is TRBJ2-1, the V gene TRBV7-3; 8 bases match TRBD1. V dropped 3 bases and J dropped 2; count of bases not matched to a gene: 3. The CDR3 covers 15 residues. Germline lookup yields CDR1 SGHTA and CDR2 FQGTGA. The CDR3 reads CASSFTGGTYNEQFF. The CDR3 DNA reads as TGTGCCAGCAGCTTTACAGGGGGGACCTACAATGAGCAGTTCTTC.

This chain uses TRBV15 with TRBJ2-5; 11 bases agree with TRBD2. Trimming cost V 0 bases and J 5 bases; bases outside gene matches: 11. The CDR3 contains 18 residues. Germline loops: CDR1 LNHNV, CDR2 YYDKDF (reference sequence). The CDR3: CATSRDRLAGRGGETQYF. CDR3 nucleotides: TGTGCCACCAGCAGAGATCGACTAGCGGGGCGAGGGGGCGAGACCCAGTACTTC.

The chain links TRBV27 to TRBJ1-5; possibly TRBD1 for D (5 bases). The CDR3 extends over 14 amino acids. Germline V gene sequence: CDR1 MNHEY, CDR2 SMNVEV (reference sequence). V was cut by 2 bases and J by 10 bases, with 15 bases left in between. CDR3 in amino acids: CASSLGSGGGPQHF. The CDR3 DNA is TGTGCCAGCAGTTTAGGTAGCGGCGGGGGACCCCAGCATTTT.

In this sample, this clone turned up once. CDR3 sequence reads: CASSDSSGGLTGELFF. The CDR3 region has the DNA TGTGCCAGCAGTGATTCTAGCGGGGGTCTAACCGGGGAGCTGTTTTTT. The chain recombines TRBV2 with TRBJ2-2, with 10 bases fitting TRBD2. The germline V gene encodes CDR1 SNHLY and CDR2 FYNNEI. The junction had 6 bases not matched to a gene; V was cut back by 3 bases and J by 5 bases. The CDR3 runs to 16 residues.

The rearrangement joins TRBV19 to TRBJ2-1, with 8 bases lining up with TRBD2. The CDR3 runs 16 residues. CDR1 is LNHDA, CDR2 SQIVND, per germline (reference sequence). V gave up 3 bases and J gave up 0 bases; unmatched junction bases: 4. In DNA, the CDR3 is TGTGCCAGTAGTATCAAGCGGGGGAGCTCCTACAATGAGCAGTTCTTC. Residues: CASSIKRGSSYNEQFF.

The chain has TRBV7-9 and TRBJ2-1; D call uncertain. Germline CDR1 and CDR2: SEHNR and FQNEAQ (reference sequence). The CDR3 sequence is 15 residues long. V was clipped by 3 bases and J by 1 base, with 10 bases between them. Here the CDR3 DNA reads TGTGCCAGCAGCTTCGGTCCGGAGTCCTACAATGAGCAGTTCTTC. Amino acid sequence: CASSFGPESYNEQFF.